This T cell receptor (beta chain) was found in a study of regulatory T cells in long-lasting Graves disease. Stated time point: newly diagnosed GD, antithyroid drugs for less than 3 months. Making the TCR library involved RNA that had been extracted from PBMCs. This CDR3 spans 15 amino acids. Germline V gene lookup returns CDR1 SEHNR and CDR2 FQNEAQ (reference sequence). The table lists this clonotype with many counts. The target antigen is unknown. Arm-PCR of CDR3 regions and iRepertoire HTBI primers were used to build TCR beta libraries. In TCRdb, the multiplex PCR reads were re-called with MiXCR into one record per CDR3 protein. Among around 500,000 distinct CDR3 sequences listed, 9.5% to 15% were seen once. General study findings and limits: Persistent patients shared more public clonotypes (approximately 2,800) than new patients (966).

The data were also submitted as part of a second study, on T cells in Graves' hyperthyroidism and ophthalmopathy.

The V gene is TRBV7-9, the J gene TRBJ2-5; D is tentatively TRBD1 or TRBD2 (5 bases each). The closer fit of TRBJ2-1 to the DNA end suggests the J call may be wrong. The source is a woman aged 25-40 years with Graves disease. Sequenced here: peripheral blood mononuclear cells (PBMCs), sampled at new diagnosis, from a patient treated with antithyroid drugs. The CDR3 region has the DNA TGTGCCAGCAGCTCCTTTTGGGGGTCCTACAATGAGCAGTTCTTC. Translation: CASSSFWGSYNEQFF.